This T cell receptor (beta chain) was profiled in a study of CD8 T cells in ankylosing spondylitis. Library preparation for TCR beta used quantitative 5'-RACE with molecular barcodes. TCRdb ran MiXCR on the 5' RACE reads and lists one entry per CDR3 protein. The sample has tens of thousands of distinct CDR3 sequences, about a sixth seen once; the top ten hold around 27%. Note on this clonotype: Its antigen remains unknown.

Notes on the study in general: The clones that were linked to disease were reported to be significantly enriched in matched synovial fluid samples from ankylosing spondylitis patients.

Sequences were obtained from blood. This TCR derives from a male donor with ankylosing spondylitis or in good health (not recorded which).

In DNA, the CDR3 is TGCAGTGCTAGCTCTAGCGGGGTCCAAGAGACCCAGTACTTC. Its translation: CSASSSGVQETQYF. The chain couples TRBV20-1 to TRBJ2-5; 9 bases fit TRBD2. Germline lookup yields CDR1 DFQATT and CDR2 SNEGSKA (reference sequence). The CDR3 has 14 amino acids. J lost 1 base, V lost 3 bases, and 3 bases had no gene match.